This T cell receptor beta chain was identified during a study of CXCR3-negative and CXCR3-positive naive CD8 T cells. The study's findings and limits: Naive subsets had comparable surface CD5; TCR strength was inferred from TRB CDR3 properties. Greater hydrophobicity was found in TRB CDR3s of CXCR3-positive naive cells than of CXCR3-negative naive cells.

As concerns this clonotype: Its antigen is undetermined.

cDNA libraries for TRB were generated by 5' RACE incorporating UMI labels. TCRdb reprocessed the 5' RACE reads and keeps a single row for each CDR3 protein, giving no DNA. Recorded for this sample: about 63,000 distinct CDR3 sequences. This CDR3 contains 16 residues. The V gene's germline CDR1 is SGHRS and CDR2 YFSETQ. The sequence was collected from a human donor in good health. Some clones in this sample may be carry-over from other donors' samples. The V call is TRBV5-1, the J call TRBJ2-7; the D call of TRBD1 rests on TCRdb alone, since no DNA is present to check it. The sample was naive CXCR3+ CD8+ T cells from blood. Regarding subset: CD45RO-CCR7+CD27+CD95- naive CD8+ T cells expressing CXCR3 (TNR3+). The CDR3 is CASSLRGAGGSYEQYF.